The source of this TCR beta chain is a study of blood T cell repertoires in COVID-19. About the research overall: PBMCs, B-cell-depleted T cells, or T cells provided the cDNA or gDNA that made up the material.

This CDR3 region has 13 residues. From germline, CDR1 is GTSNPN and CDR2 SVGIG (reference sequence). J was trimmed by 7 bases and V by 1 base; bases with no gene match: 3. In the original analysis: Reference gene primer amplification gave estimated nucleated cell counts. Profiled with immunoSEQ multiplex PCR; TCRdb holds only in-frame clones, not every one. V and J calls and clone size follow that table, whereas D and trimming were derived from the DNA. The profile covers roughly 150,000 clones, with about 80% appearing a single time and over 2% taken by the ten largest. The chain combines TRBV30 with TRBJ2-5; 10 bases line up with TRBD2. This sequence originates from a woman over 75 with acute or convalescent COVID-19. Sequencing was done on a sample of peripheral blood. This chain's CDR3 is CAWSAQREGTQYF. The CDR3 region has the DNA TGTGCCTGGAGTGCTCAGCGGGAGGGGACCCAGTACTTC. Combining the CDR3 with reference TRBV30 and TRBJ2-5 gives the whole variable domain SQTIHQWPATLVQPVGSPLSLECTVEGTSNPNLYWYRQAAGRGLQLLFYSVGIGQISSEVPQNLSASRPQDRQFILSSKKLLLSDSGFYLCAWSAQREGTQYFGPGTRLLVL.